Reported below is one TCR beta chain. The antigen remains unidentified. A J-beta primer mix and a sample-barcoded 5' primer were used in a second PCR of about 7 to 12 cycles. There were at least 2.5 million CDR3-containing paired-end reads obtained from each sample. MiXCR, run by TCRdb on the 5' RACE reads, gives a single entry per CDR3 protein. The table includes approximately 800,000 distinct CDR3 sequences, about three fifths detected once. This CDR3 has 14 residues. V lost 4 bases to trimming and J lost 8 bases; unmatched junction nucleotides: 4. The data are from a study of blood T cells in healthy people across ages. Study-wide points: The CMV status of each donor remained undetermined, and this could have confounded shifts in expanded clonotypes. Among long-lived donors, naive CD4+ cells were more numerous and diversity higher than in aged donors. It was not possible, with unsorted PBMCs, to conclusively compare naive and antigen-experienced cells.

The chain joins TRBV12-3 or TRBV12-4 to TRBJ2-1, with TRBD2 matching 11 bases. The sample consisted of blood. The source is a man in his thirties or forties in good health. The CDR3 DNA follows: TGTGCCAGCAGTTCCCCGGGACTAGCGGATGAGCAGTTCTTC. Protein sequence: CASSSPGLADEQFF.